These 3 T cell receptor beta chains were sequenced from one sample in a study of cytomegalovirus exposure and HLA in healthy donors. With 60 Vbeta and 13 Jbeta primers, the PCR was carried out. Libraries were prepared by immunoSEQ multiplex PCR; TCRdb keeps only in-frame clonotypes and omits some of them. This table has about 37,000 clones, 80% to 90% appearing once. The sequenced sample was PBMCs. These receptors were obtained from a middle-aged woman in good health and CMV-seronegative.

The chain uses TRBV5-1 and TRBJ2-7; 9 nucleotides align to TRBD2. Trimming took 0 bases from V and 2 from J; bases not matched to a gene: 3. The CDR3 consists of 15 residues. Looked up from germline, CDR1 is SGHRS and CDR2 is YFSETQ. CDR3 protein: CASSLGLADTYEQYF. For the CDR3, the DNA is TGCGCCAGCAGCTTGGGACTAGCGGATACCTACGAGCAGTACTTC.

The rearrangement uses TRBV19 and TRBJ1-2; a weak D match, TRBD1 (6 bases). CDR1 and CDR2 from the germline V gene are LNHDA and SQIVND (reference sequence). V was pared by 6 bases and J by 1 base, with 15 bases between. CDR3 length: 15 amino acids. CDR3 coding DNA: TGTGCCAGTAGGCCCACGGACAGATATAACTATGGCTACACCTTC. Residues: CASRPTDRYNYGYTF.

This chain joins TRBV7-2 and TRBJ2-5; 9 bases fit TRBD1. The V and J ends lost 5 bases and 4 bases, in that order; junction bases with no gene match: 11. The germline V gene encodes CDR1 SGHTA and CDR2 FQGNSA. CDR3 length: 16 amino acids. Written as DNA, the CDR3 is TGTGCCAGCAGCCTTGGGACAGGGACCGGTCGAGAGACCCAGTACTTC. This translates into CASSLGTGTGRETQYF.